One and the same sample provided the 10 T cell receptor beta chains below, sequenced in a study of OX40 agonist ivuxolimab in advanced cancers. To prepare the library, the immunoSEQ multiplex PCR assay was applied. Held by TCRdb, this immuneACCESS table contains in-frame sequences only and omits some clones. Under half of the omission traces to an unresolved V gene where checked; the cause of the rest is unknown. The sample table lists tens of thousands of clones, 90% of them with a count of one. Approximately 5% of the sample is taken by the ten largest. The sequenced sample was CD4+ or CD8+ T cells sorted from blood, obtained in a trial of the OX40 agonist ivuxolimab. The receptors here all came from an adult with an advanced solid tumor such as melanoma, head and neck, liver or kidney cancer.

The V gene is TRBV5-1, the J gene TRBJ1-1, with 7 bases aligning to TRBD1. This CDR3 region has 14 residues. Germline trimming cut 1 base from V and 4 bases from J; bases unmatched to any gene: 4. Germline V CDR1 and CDR2: SGHRS, YFSETQ. CDR3 sequence: CASSLTGTATEAFF. As DNA, the CDR3 is TGCGCCAGCAGCTTGACCGGGACAGCCACTGAAGCTTTCTTT.

The chain has TRBV27 and TRBJ1-2; D is perhaps TRBD1 (5 bases). CDR1 and CDR2 (germline): MNHEY, SMNVEV (reference sequence). The CDR3 sequence is 13 residues long. V dropped 2 bases and J dropped 6 bases, with 10 bases sitting between them. The CDR3, as DNA: TGTGCCAGCAGTTTACGGCAGGGCCATGGCTACACCTTC. Protein sequence: CASSLRQGHGYTF.

The chain has TRBV2 and TRBJ2-1; D not certain. Germline assignment: CDR1 SNHLY and CDR2 FYNNEI. V dropped 6 bases and J dropped 9 bases, with 9 bases sitting between them. The CDR3 has 11 amino acids. For the CDR3, the DNA is TGTGCCAGCAGCCCCTTAGGTGAGCAGTTCTTC. Protein: CASSPLGEQFF.

This clone was detected only a few times. The V call is TRBV5-6, the J call TRBJ1-1; D ambiguous. The V gene lost 2 bases and the J gene lost 0 bases, with 8 bases spanning the gap. The CDR3 has 14 residues. Germline V gene lookup returns CDR1 SGHDT and CDR2 YYEEEE. The CDR3 DNA is TGTGCCAGCAGCTTTGGCAACCTGAACACTGAAGCTTTCTTT. Amino acid sequence: CASSFGNLNTEAFF.

This chain joins TRBV19 and TRBJ2-2; TRBD2 might be the D (6 bases). Germline V gene data show CDR1 as LNHDA and CDR2 as SQIVND (reference sequence). This CDR3 spans 17 amino acids. Trimming pared 1 base from V and 1 base from J, leaving 13 bases between. CDR3 loop: CASSIGAGSWNTGELFF. The CDR3 bases are TGTGCCAGTAGTATAGGGGCGGGGTCGTGGAACACCGGGGAGCTGTTTTTT.

The chain uses TRBV2 and TRBJ2-7; D may be TRBD1 or TRBD2 (6 bases each). The V gene's germline CDR1 is SNHLY and CDR2 FYNNEI. V was shortened by 4 bases and J by 2 bases, with 12 bases between the two germline ends. This CDR3 has 14 amino acids. In nucleotides, the CDR3 is TGTGCCAGCAGTGTGAGGCGGGACACCTACGAGCAGTACTTC. Encoded protein: CASSVRRDTYEQYF.

To note about this clone: The junction departs from germline at one end; a sequencing error may be responsible. J is TRBJ1-5 and V is TRBV10-3; D is uncertain. The germline V gene encodes CDR1 ENHRY and CDR2 SYGVKD. This CDR3 comprises 15 residues. CDR3: CASSEAENYNQPQHF. CDR3 bases: TGTGCCAGCAGTGAAGCTGAGAACTATAATCAGCCCCAGCATTTT.

This chain connects TRBV7-2 to TRBJ1-1; 7 nucleotides line up with TRBD1. This CDR3 is built from 15 residues. CDR1 is SGHTA and CDR2 is FQGNSA in the germline V gene. Losses at the gene ends were 2 bases for V and 8 bases for J; bases not matched to a gene: 11. The CDR3 sequence is CASSLYLPGGIEAFF. For the CDR3, the DNA is TGTGCCAGCAGCTTATATCTACCAGGGGGAATAGAAGCTTTCTTT.

V and J are TRBV30 and TRBJ2-5, with TRBD2 identical over 12 bases. CDR3 length equals 14 residues. V shed 2 bases, J shed 5 bases, and the junction held 3 bases outside the gene matches. Germline V CDR1 and CDR2: GTSNPN, SVGIG (reference sequence). CDR3 nucleotides: TGTGCCTGGAGTACGGGACTAGCGGGCGAGACCCAGTACTTC. Translated: CAWSTGLAGETQYF.

The sample holds one count of this clone. This rearrangement joins TRBV5-1 to TRBJ1-2; 7 bases agree with TRBD1. Trimming at V came to 4 bases and at J to 4 bases, leaving 10 bases not matched to a gene. Germline-derived CDR1 and CDR2 are SGHRS and YFSETQ. The CDR3 covers 15 residues. In DNA, the CDR3 is TGCGCCAGCAGCAATGGGGACAGAGACCTCTATGGCTACACCTTC. It is translated as CASSNGDRDLYGYTF.